Presented here are 19 T cell receptor beta chains from one specimen sequenced in a study of cytomegalovirus exposure and HLA in healthy donors. The repertoire was sequenced with immunoSEQ multiplex PCR; TCRdb's copy has only in-frame clones and lacks some. The table shows around 170,000 clones, with around 85% occurring only once. The sample consisted of PBMCs. The source is a man between 18 and 29 years old in good health and CMV-seropositive.

J is TRBJ2-7 and V is TRBV10-2; 7 nucleotides align to TRBD1. V gave up 9 bases and J gave up 4 bases; unmatched junction bases: 15. CDR3 length equals 15 residues. Germline V lookup: CDR1 WSHSY, CDR2 SAAADI. CDR3 protein: CASPLGAGGAYEQYF. DNA for the CDR3: TGCGCCAGTCCCCTCGGGGCAGGGGGTGCTTACGAGCAGTACTTC.

V is TRBV4-1 and J is TRBJ2-1; the D gene is possibly TRBD2 (6 bases). CDR1 is MGHRA, CDR2 YSYEKL, per germline. This CDR3 has 13 residues. V lost 3 bases and J lost 5, with 8 bases in between. In nucleotides, the CDR3 is TGCGCCAGCAGCCAGGGACTGAACAATGAGCAGTTCTTC. This gives the protein CASSQGLNNEQFF.

J is TRBJ2-1 and V is TRBV18; 9 bases line up with TRBD1. The CDR3 runs to 18 residues. Germline assignment: CDR1 KGHSH and CDR2 LQKENI. The V segment lost 2 bases and the J segment 0 bases; nucleotides outside the gene matches: 8. The CDR3 protein is CASSPYSGTGSSYNEQFF. CDR3 sequence (DNA): TGTGCCAGCTCACCATACTCCGGGACAGGGAGCTCCTACAATGAGCAGTTCTTC.

This chain uses TRBV5-1 with TRBJ2-1, with D perhaps matching TRBD2 (7 bases). Germline-derived CDR1 and CDR2 are SGHRS and YFSETQ. V was shortened by 4 bases and J by 5 bases, with 16 bases between the two germline ends. The CDR3 is made up of 15 amino acids. CDR3 nucleotides: TGCGCCAGCAGCCCCCACCTAGGGGGGGACAATGAGCAGTTCTTC. Protein sequence: CASSPHLGGDNEQFF. The variable domain in full, with the rest retrieved from reference TRBV5-1 and TRBJ2-1, is KAGVTQTPRYLIKTRGQQVTLSCSPISGHRSVSWYQQTPGQGLQFLFEYFSETQRNKGNFPGRFSGRQFSNSRSEMNVSTLELGDSALYLCASSPHLGGDNEQFFGPGTRLTVL.

The gene calls are TRBV28 and TRBJ1-2; a weak D match, TRBD1 (6 bases). This CDR3 is built from 12 residues. CDR1 and CDR2 (germline): MDHEN, SYDVKM. The CDR3 nucleotides are TGTGTCATGGGGGGGCATAACTATGGCTACACCTTC. It codes for CVMGGHNYGYTF.

This rearrangement joins TRBV30 to TRBJ2-2, with 8 positions matching TRBD1. V lost 1 base and J lost 6; bases outside the gene matches: 7. Germline lookup yields CDR1 GTSNPN and CDR2 SVGIG (reference sequence). The CDR3 runs to 15 residues. The CDR3, as DNA: TGTGCCTGGAGTGGATGGGACAGGAAATCCGGGGAGCTGTTTTTT. Its translation: CAWSGWDRKSGELFF. The full variable domain, completed using reference TRBV30 and TRBJ2-2, is SQTIHQWPATLVQPVGSPLSLECTVEGTSNPNLYWYRQAAGRGLQLLFYSVGIGQISSEVPQNLSASRPQDRQFILSSKKLLLSDSGFYLCAWSGWDRKSGELFFGEGSRLTVL.

The chain employs TRBV19 and TRBJ2-7, with D possibly being TRBD2 (7 bases). The CDR3 runs 14 residues. Germline V gives CDR1 LNHDA, CDR2 SQIVND (reference sequence). V lost 7 bases to trimming and J lost 5 bases, with 18 bases between them. The CDR3 bases are TGTGCCAGTACCCCGTGGGGGGGCAGCCACGAGCAGTACTTC. Translation gives CASTPWGGSHEQYF.

The gene calls are TRBV2 and TRBJ2-1; 11 bases match TRBD2. CDR3 size: 15 residues. V was clipped by 5 bases and J by 8 bases; unmatched bases: 8. Looked up from germline, CDR1 is SNHLY and CDR2 is FYNNEI. CDR3 bases: TGTGCCAGCAGTACCACTAGCGGGAGAGGGGATGAGCAGTTCTTC. Translating it yields CASSTTSGRGDEQFF.

The rearrangement joins TRBV5-4 to TRBJ2-7, with D maybe TRBD1 (6 bases). Per the germline V gene, CDR1 is SGHNT and CDR2 is YYREEE (reference sequence). The CDR3 runs 15 residues. The V and J ends lost 2 bases and 3 bases respectively, with 15 bases between them. The CDR3 DNA sequence: TGTGCCAGCAGCTTCGGCCAACAGGGCGGCTACGAGCAGTACTTC. Protein product: CASSFGQQGGYEQYF.

There are a few counts of this clone. The CDR3 region has the DNA TGTGCCAGCAGCTCACAGGGTATTACTGGAAACACCATATATTTT. Amino acids: CASSSQGITGNTIYF. The genes are TRBV7-9 and TRBJ1-3, with D possibly matching TRBD1 (6 bases). The CDR3 totals 15 residues. CDR1 is SEHNR and CDR2 is FQNEAQ in the germline V gene (reference sequence). The ends were cut back, 4 bases at V and 2 bases at J, with 12 bases in the middle.

V and J are TRBV10-1 and TRBJ2-2; D may be TRBD1 (6 bases). This CDR3 comprises 15 residues. Between the trimmed V and J ends, which lost 3 bases and 5 bases, there was a span of 13 bases. Germline CDR1 reads WNHNN; CDR2 reads SYGVQD (reference sequence). The CDR3 sequence: CASSENREATGELFF. CDR3 coding DNA: TGCGCCAGCAGTGAAAACAGGGAAGCGACCGGGGAGCTGTTTTTT.

The genes are TRBV6-4 and TRBJ1-2; 10 bases agree with TRBD1. The germline V gene encodes CDR1 MRHNA and CDR2 SNTAGT. Germline trimming cut 4 bases from V and 4 bases from J; bases unmatched to any gene: 9. The CDR3 runs to 16 residues. The chain's CDR3 is CASSASPGQGIYGYTF. DNA for the CDR3: TGTGCCAGCAGTGCCTCCCCGGGACAGGGGATCTATGGCTACACCTTC.

The genes are TRBV9 and TRBJ2-3; 8 bases agree with TRBD1. V gave up 5 bases and J gave up 4 bases; unmatched junction bases: 9. The CDR3 length is 15 residues. The germline V gene encodes CDR1 SGDLS and CDR2 YYNGEE. The CDR3 loop reads CASSLLGQGPDTQYF. DNA of the CDR3: TGTGCCAGCAGTCTTCTAGGACAGGGTCCAGATACGCAGTATTTT.

The CDR3 loop reads CASSLGQGITYEQYF. The CDR3 DNA is TGCGCCAGCAGCTTGGGACAGGGGATTACCTACGAGCAGTACTTC. The chain uses TRBV5-1 and TRBJ2-7, with TRBD1 identical over 8 bases. V dropped 0 bases and J dropped 2; count of bases not matched to a gene: 4. This CDR3 contains 15 residues. The V gene's germline CDR1 is SGHRS and CDR2 YFSETQ.

The J gene is TRBJ2-3, the V gene TRBV29-1, with 8 bases lining up with TRBD1. CDR3 length: 14 amino acids. With V trimmed by 6 bases and J by 0 bases, 5 bases remained unmatched. Per germline, CDR1 SQVTM and CDR2 ANQGSEA. The CDR3 nucleotides are TGCAGCGTGGACAGGGATACTAGCACAGATACGCAGTATTTT. This translates into CSVDRDTSTDTQYF.

J is TRBJ1-1 and V is TRBV28, with 8 bases matching TRBD1. Trimming cost V 7 bases and J 7 bases; bases outside gene matches: 11. Looked up from germline, CDR1 is MDHEN and CDR2 is SYDVKM. This CDR3 is built from 14 residues. The CDR3 here is CASNVPGQVREAFF. CDR3 sequence (DNA): TGTGCCAGCAACGTCCCGGGACAGGTTCGTGAAGCTTTCTTT.

V is TRBV6-6 and J is TRBJ2-1; D may be TRBD2 (7 bases). Trimming shortened V by 4 bases and J by 10 bases, and 14 bases separated the two germline ends. Germline assignment: CDR1 MNHNY and CDR2 SVGAGI (reference sequence). The CDR3 contains 13 residues. The CDR3 DNA is TGTGCCAGCAGTTCTCACAGGGAGGGGGAGCAGTTCTTC. Amino acid sequence: CASSSHREGEQFF.

The chain uses TRBV5-1 and TRBJ2-7; D is possibly TRBD2 (6 bases). There are 15 residues in the CDR3. CDR1 SGHRS and CDR2 YFSETQ come from the germline V gene. Trimming removed 4 bases at V and 0 bases at J, with 14 bases between. Here the CDR3 reads CASSAGLSPSYEQYF. The CDR3 nucleotides are TGCGCCAGCAGCGCGGGACTTTCGCCCTCCTACGAGCAGTACTTC.

The gene calls are TRBV6-1 and TRBJ2-3, with TRBD2 as a possible D gene (5 bases). CDR3 size: 11 residues. Germline CDR1 MNHNS, CDR2 SASEGT. The germline V and J ends were trimmed by 6 bases and 6 bases, with 7 bases remaining between them. The CDR3 reads CASRGVDTQYF. In DNA, the CDR3 is TGTGCCAGCAGGGGAGTTGATACGCAGTATTTT.